This T cell receptor (beta chain) was sequenced for a study of cytomegalovirus exposure and HLA in healthy donors. Study in general: The 120 validation repertoires matched the roughly 650 first-cohort repertoires in platform, a later analysis reported.

Clones were read by immunoSEQ multiplex PCR, and TCRdb kept only the in-frame ones, dropping some. Of 100,000 to 120,000 clones listed, more than 70% are singletons. Trimming cost V 2 bases and J 4 bases; bases outside gene matches: 6. CDR1 is MDHEN, CDR2 SYDVKM, per germline. The CDR3 is 15 amino acids. V is TRBV28 and J is TRBJ2-7, with 9 bases lining up with TRBD1. The source is a woman aged 18-35 years in good health and CMV-seronegative. The sample taken for sequencing was PBMCs. The CDR3 nucleotides read TGTGCCAGCAGTTTAGCCCCGGGACAGGGATACGAGCAGTACTTC. Translating gives CASSLAPGQGYEQYF.